The next 27 T cell receptor beta chains were all read from a single sample in a study of T cells in Graves' hyperthyroidism and ophthalmopathy. Amplification targeted TCR beta CDR3 regions from RNA transcripts. The HTBI primer set drove a first-round RT-PCR of the TCR CDR3. TCRdb called the multiplex PCR reads again in MiXCR, with one record for every CDR3 protein. The data contain some 420,000 distinct CDR3 sequences, roughly 13% of them singletons. The sequenced sample consisted of blood. The receptors here all came from a woman between 18 and 30 years old with Graves' hyperthyroidism.

This clonotype showed up many times. The rearrangement links TRBV15 to TRBJ1-1, with a tentative D call TRBD1 (6 bases). V lost 0 bases to trimming and J lost 4 bases, with 15 bases between them. This CDR3 has 16 amino acids. Per the germline V gene, CDR1 is LNHNV and CDR2 is YYDKDF (reference sequence). The DNA for the CDR3 is TGTGCCACCAGCAGAGATCCGGCAGGGGTGGGCACTGAAGCTTTCTTT. Its protein product is CATSRDPAGVGTEAFF.

This clonotype was seen more than once but under ten times. The genes are TRBV27 and TRBJ2-2, with D possibly matching TRBD2 (6 bases). Germline values: CDR1 MNHEY, CDR2 SMNVEV (reference sequence). The germline V and J ends were trimmed by 6 bases and 7 bases, with 12 bases remaining between them. The length of the CDR3 is 13 residues. The CDR3 bases are TGTGCCAGCAGCGAGGGAGGCCACGGGGAGCTGTTTTTT. Translating it yields CASSEGGHGELFF.

A few counts support this clonotype. A much larger clone lies one base from this, so it may be a read error. The chain combines TRBV2 with TRBJ2-1; 9 bases line up with TRBD2. Germline loops: CDR1 SNHLY, CDR2 FYNNEI. There are 13 residues in the CDR3. The CDR3 DNA reads TGTGCCAACAGTGTGTTAGCGGGAGACGAGCAGTTCTTC. This gives the protein CANSVLAGDEQFF.

This clonotype was observed many times. The V call is TRBV18, the J call TRBJ2-7; D possibly corresponds to TRBD1 (6 bases). V gave up 2 bases and J gave up 0 bases, with 11 bases separating them. The CDR3 sequence is 15 residues long. Per the germline V gene, CDR1 is KGHSH and CDR2 is LQKENI. The CDR3 DNA reads as TGTGCCAGCTCACCAGGGGGCCTGAGCTCCTACGAGCAGTACTTC. This sequence encodes CASSPGGLSSYEQYF. The variable domain in full, completed from reference TRBV18 and TRBJ2-7, reads NAGVMQNPRHLVRRRGQEARLRCSPMKGHSHVYWYRQLPEEGLKFMVYLQKENIIDESGMPKERFSAEFPKEGPSILRIQQVVRGDSAAYFCASSPGGLSSYEQYFGPGTRLTVT.

This clonotype was picked up many times. This chain links TRBV20-1 with TRBJ2-3; 7 bases are shared with TRBD2. With 0 bases clipped from V and 0 bases from J, the junction kept 6 bases outside the gene matches. Germline CDR1 DFQATT, CDR2 SNEGSKA (reference sequence). The CDR3 contains 16 residues. The chain's CDR3 is CSAREPSGGSTDTQYF. In DNA form, the CDR3 reads TGCAGTGCTAGAGAACCTAGCGGCGGTAGCACAGATACGCAGTATTTT.

There are many counts of this clonotype. CDR3: CASSYILSRITGELFF. In DNA, the CDR3 is TGTGCCAGCAGTTACATATTATCGAGGATAACCGGGGAGCTGTTTTTT. V usage is TRBV6-2 or TRBV6-3 and J usage is TRBJ2-2; D is ambiguous. CDR1 and CDR2 (germline): MNHEY, SVGEGT. Trimming removed 2 bases from V and 5 bases from J, with 15 bases in between. The CDR3 runs to 16 residues.

The chain recombines TRBV12-3 or TRBV12-4 with TRBJ1-5; D gene ambiguous. V was clipped by 5 bases and J by 0 bases, with 14 bases between them. This CDR3 is built from 16 residues. DNA for the CDR3: TGTGCCAGCAGTCTCGTGGGTTGGGATAGCAATCAGCCCCAGCATTTT. Protein sequence: CASSLVGWDSNQPQHF.

This clonotype was seen at least ten times. V is TRBV28 and J is TRBJ1-5, with D hard to call. The CDR3 sequence is 16 residues long. Germline V lookup: CDR1 MDHEN, CDR2 SYDVKM. Trimming took 3 bases from V and 4 from J, leaving 16 bases between them. CDR3 DNA: TGTGCCAGCAGTTTCTCGGAGGGTAATTGGAATCAGCCCCAGCATTTT. Protein product: CASSFSEGNWNQPQHF.

This clonotype was counted only a few times. The chain couples TRBV10-3 to TRBJ1-6; 10 positions agree with TRBD1. The V gene's germline CDR1 is ENHRY and CDR2 SYGVKD. V dropped 8 bases and J dropped 7; count of bases not matched to a gene: 2. This CDR3 has 13 residues. In DNA form, the CDR3 reads TGTGCCATCCAGACAGGGGGCAATTCACCCCTCCACTTT. Amino acid sequence: CAIQTGGNSPLHF.

This clonotype was found a few times. The chain combines TRBV2 with TRBJ1-2; D is undetermined. CDR1 and CDR2 (germline): SNHLY, FYNNEI. There are 14 residues in the CDR3. V dropped 7 bases and J dropped 5 bases, with 17 bases sitting between them. In DNA, the CDR3 is TGTGCCAGCACCCTACCGATCGGCGATTATGGCTACACCTTC. Its translation: CASTLPIGDYGYTF.

Details on this clonotype: Compared with germline, one end of the junction differs, possibly owing to a read error. The CDR3, as DNA: TGTGCCAGCAGTTTTAGCTCGGAGCTTGGAACCACCATATATTTT. This encodes CASSFSSELGTTIYF. V gene TRBV28 combines with J gene TRBJ1-3; D gene unclear. This CDR3 region has 15 residues. The germline CDR1 and CDR2 sequences are MDHEN and SYDVKM.

This clonotype was recorded at least ten times. V and J are TRBV3-1 and TRBJ2-7, with 14 bases identical to TRBD2. This CDR3 has 17 residues. Germline V gives CDR1 LGHDT, CDR2 YNNKEL (reference sequence). The V and J ends lost 1 base and 3 bases, in that order; junction bases with no gene match: 5. The CDR3 nucleotides are TGTGCCAGCAGCCAAGTAGACGGGACTAGCGGGAGCTACGAGCAGTACTTC. It encodes CASSQVDGTSGSYEQYF.

For this clonotype: It is likely a read error, because the conserved phenylalanine at the end of the CDR3 is missing. V gene TRBV5-5 combines with J gene TRBJ2-7; TRBD2 agrees at 7 bases. With 3 bases clipped from V and 2 bases from J, the junction kept 5 bases outside the gene matches. Looked up from germline, CDR1 is SGHKS and CDR2 is YYEKEE (reference sequence). This CDR3 is built from 14 residues. CDR3 sequence: CASSWTSGPYEQYC. The CDR3 DNA reads as TGTGCCAGCAGCTGGACTAGTGGCCCCTACGAGCAGTACTGC.

This clonotype was picked up a small number of times. This sequence joins TRBV7-9 and TRBJ1-2; the D is unclear. V was shortened by 9 bases and J by 5 bases, with 10 bases between the two germline ends. Germline CDR1 and CDR2: SEHNR and FQNEAQ (reference sequence). The CDR3 consists of 11 residues. CDR3 coding DNA: TGTGCCAGTCAGCGGGAATATGGCTACACCTTC. Protein sequence: CASQREYGYTF.

This clonotype has ten or more counts. The V call is TRBV4-1, the J call TRBJ2-7; 7 bases line up with TRBD1. The trim removed 4 bases at V and 0 bases at J, leaving 6 bases unmatched. CDR3 length: 15 amino acids. Looked up from germline, CDR1 is MGHRA and CDR2 is YSYEKL. The CDR3 coding sequence is TGCGCCAGCAGCCCCCCGGGACAGAGCTCCTACGAGCAGTACTTC. Amino acid sequence: CASSPPGQSSYEQYF.

This clonotype was recorded at least ten times. V gene TRBV28 combines with J gene TRBJ2-4; a possible D gene is TRBD2 (5 bases). Deletions cut 3 bases from V and 3 bases from J, with 9 bases between. This CDR3 is built from 14 residues. The germline CDR1 and CDR2 sequences are MDHEN and SYDVKM. The CDR3 DNA reads TGTGCCAGCAGTTTTCGTAGCGTCAAAAACATTCAGTACTTC. Translated: CASSFRSVKNIQYF.

The rearrangement links TRBV19 to TRBJ1-4; D is unclear. Germline assignment: CDR1 LNHDA and CDR2 SQIVND (reference sequence). This CDR3 region has 13 residues. V was cut by 7 bases and J by 7 bases, with 13 bases left in between. CDR3 DNA: TGTGCCAGTAATAGGGTGAGGACTGAAAAACTGTTTTTT. Amino acid sequence: CASNRVRTEKLFF.

This clonotype was recorded many times. As DNA, the CDR3 is TGCAGTGCTAGAGATCTAAGTGAGCAGTTCTTC. This translates into CSARDLSEQFF. The gene calls are TRBV20-1 and TRBJ2-1, with D hard to call. V was cut by 0 bases and J by 9 bases, with 6 bases left in between. CDR3 size: 11 residues. The germline V gene has CDR1 DFQATT and CDR2 SNEGSKA (reference sequence).

The CDR3 nucleotides read TGCGCCAGCAGCTTGGGGGCGGGAAACACCATATATTTT. The encoded protein is CASSLGAGNTIYF. The rearrangement links TRBV5-1 to TRBJ1-3; D uncertain. V was pared by 0 bases and J by 4 bases, with 5 bases between. The CDR3 sequence is 13 residues long. Germline V gene data show CDR1 as SGHRS and CDR2 as YFSETQ. The full variable domain, completed using reference TRBV5-1 and TRBJ1-3, is KAGVTQTPRYLIKTRGQQVTLSCSPISGHRSVSWYQQTPGQGLQFLFEYFSETQRNKGNFPGRFSGRQFSNSRSEMNVSTLELGDSALYLCASSLGAGNTIYFGEGSWLTVV.

In this sample, this clonotype turned up a few times. The V gene is TRBV10-2, the J gene TRBJ2-7; a possible D gene is TRBD2 (5 bases). Germline CDR1 reads WSHSY; CDR2 reads SAAADI. This CDR3 is 15 amino acids long. V was cut by 7 bases and J by 0 bases, with 16 bases left in between. This chain's CDR3 is CASTLGKGFSYEQYF. The CDR3 DNA sequence: TGCGCCAGCACGCTCGGGAAAGGCTTCTCCTACGAGCAGTACTTC.

At least ten counts were recorded for this clonotype. The V and J genes are TRBV20-1 and TRBJ2-1; 7 bases map to TRBD2. Looked up from germline, CDR1 is DFQATT and CDR2 is SNEGSKA (reference sequence). V lost 6 bases to trimming and J lost 0 bases; unmatched junction nucleotides: 5. The length of the CDR3 is 14 residues. The chain's CDR3 is CSAKRDSSYNEQFF. CDR3 nucleotide sequence: TGCAGTGCCAAGCGGGACTCCTCCTACAATGAGCAGTTCTTC.

Worth noting for this clonotype: This clone may be a read error of a much larger clone one base away. The J gene is TRBJ1-1, the V gene TRBV7-9; 7 nucleotides match TRBD1. CDR3 size: 13 residues. The trim removed 4 bases at V and 3 bases at J, leaving 2 bases unmatched. Germline-derived CDR1 and CDR2 are SEHNR and FQNEAQ (reference sequence). Here the CDR3 reads CASSYTGDTEAFF. The CDR3 DNA is TGTGCCAGCAGCTACACAGGGGACACTGAAGCTTTCTTT.

This clonotype has a count of ten or more. The chain carries TRBV28 and TRBJ2-5; D is perhaps TRBD1 or TRBD2 (5 bases each). Trimming removed 5 bases from V and 1 base from J, with 14 bases in between. The CDR3 spans 15 residues. Germline CDR1 MDHEN, CDR2 SYDVKM. CDR3 bases: TGTGCCAGCAGTCCGGGGACGTTTTTCCAAGAGACCCAGTACTTC. Translation: CASSPGTFFQETQYF.

This clonotype came up many times. The J gene is TRBJ2-5, the V gene TRBV6-2 or TRBV6-3; 9 nucleotides match TRBD2. Trimming at V came to 6 bases and at J to 0 bases, leaving 11 bases not matched to a gene. CDR1 is MNHEY, CDR2 SVGEGT, per germline. The CDR3 covers 17 residues. In nucleotides, the CDR3 is TGTGCCAGCAGATCCGGAACTAGCGGGTTGTACCAAGAGACCCAGTACTTC. This translates into CASRSGTSGLYQETQYF.

This clonotype showed up many times. The chain employs TRBV28 and TRBJ2-3; D is uncertain. The CDR3 loop spans 16 amino acids. Germline loops: CDR1 MDHEN, CDR2 SYDVKM. V was clipped by 6 bases and J by 4 bases, with 20 bases between them. In nucleotides, the CDR3 is TGTGCCAGCAGCATCACCCCCGTGAGTGGCGCAGATACGCAGTATTTT. Protein: CASSITPVSGADTQYF.

This clonotype was picked up many times. The gene calls are TRBV28 and TRBJ2-5; tentatively, D is TRBD2 (5 bases). The germline gives CDR1 MDHEN, CDR2 SYDVKM. The CDR3 extends over 15 amino acids. V lost 6 bases and J 6 bases, leaving 20 bases between the germline ends. The CDR3 protein is CASRESGNQGQTQYF. Here the CDR3 DNA reads TGTGCCAGCAGGGAAAGCGGTAATCAAGGGCAGACCCAGTACTTC.

The chain is built from TRBV18 and TRBJ1-5; D is unresolved. Per germline, CDR1 KGHSH and CDR2 LQKENI. There are 13 residues in the CDR3. V was trimmed by 3 bases and J by 6 bases, leaving 9 bases between them. CDR3 nucleotides: TGTGCCAGCTCACCCGACAAGGGTCAGCCCCAGCATTTT. Its protein product is CASSPDKGQPQHF.